The 18 T cell receptor beta chains presented below share a single source sample, sequenced in a study of T-cell reconstitution after alpha-beta-depleted transplantation in children. This sample's TCRbeta library carried unique molecular identifier barcodes. Each CDR3 protein gets one entry after TCRdb re-called the PCR reads with MiXCR. The top ten clones hold roughly 15% of a sample with 580,000 or so distinct CDR3 sequences, 20% to 25% of them seen once. The sequencing used PBMCs, mostly from graft donor cells, collected 360 days after TCRalphabeta/CD19-depleted stem cell transplant. Source of these receptors: a boy under three years old who had a stem cell transplant for acute myeloid leukemia, so the T cells may come from the graft donor.

The V gene is TRBV5-1, the J gene TRBJ2-2; tentatively, D is TRBD2 (6 bases). V gave up 3 bases and J gave up 7 bases, with 7 bases separating them. The CDR3 consists of 12 residues. Germline CDR1 SGHRS, CDR2 YFSETQ. The CDR3 DNA reads TGCGCCAGCAGCTGGCGGGACGGGGAGCTGTTTTTT. This translates into CASSWRDGELFF.

This clonotype has only a few counts. V is TRBV6-5 and J is TRBJ1-1, with 9 bases lining up with TRBD1. V lost 1 base, J lost 0 bases, and 3 bases stayed unmatched. Germline V gene lookup returns CDR1 MNHEY and CDR2 SVGAGI. The CDR3 sequence is 16 residues long. CDR3 loop: CASSYWGTGMNTEAFF. In DNA form, the CDR3 reads TGTGCCAGCAGTTACTGGGGGACAGGGATGAACACTGAAGCTTTCTTT.

The sample holds a few counts of this clonotype. The chain uses TRBV20-1 and TRBJ2-3; no clear D gene. Trimming pared 6 bases from V and 0 bases from J, leaving 13 bases between. Germline V CDR1 and CDR2: DFQATT, SNEGSKA (reference sequence). This CDR3 has 14 amino acids. The CDR3 DNA is TGCAGTGCGAAGAGACCACAGAGCACAGATACGCAGTATTTT. It codes for CSAKRPQSTDTQYF.

This clonotype was recorded a few times. This chain joins TRBV6-5 and TRBJ1-1, with D maybe TRBD1 (5 bases). V lost 3 bases to trimming and J lost 1 base, with 12 bases between them. CDR3 length equals 15 residues. Per the germline V gene, CDR1 is MNHEY and CDR2 is SVGAGI. CDR3 sequence (DNA): TGTGCCAGCAGTTATGGTAGCCAGGGGAACACTGAAGCTTTCTTT. This codes for CASSYGSQGNTEAFF.

Ten or more counts support this clonotype. The chain has TRBV20-1 and TRBJ2-1, with no clear D. Between the trimmed V and J ends, which lost 3 bases and 10 bases, there was a span of 10 bases. The CDR3 has 11 residues. Per the germline V gene, CDR1 is DFQATT and CDR2 is SNEGSKA (reference sequence). CDR3: CSASRVGEQFF. CDR3 nucleotide sequence: TGCAGTGCTAGTAGGGTCGGGGAGCAGTTCTTC.

The V gene is TRBV6-1, the J gene TRBJ2-5, with D possibly matching TRBD2 (5 bases). Germline CDR1 reads MNHNS; CDR2 reads SASEGT. V was cut by 6 bases and J by 4 bases, with 18 bases left in between. This CDR3 has 15 residues. CDR3 DNA sequence: TGTGCCAGCAGGGCCTCCGGGGTCGGAGGAGAGACCCAGTACTTC. Its protein product is CASRASGVGGETQYF.

The table lists this clonotype with a few counts. The V call is TRBV20-1, the J call TRBJ1-1; D is undetermined. The CDR3 length is 15 residues. Deletions cut 2 bases from V and 2 bases from J, with 15 bases between. Germline values: CDR1 DFQATT, CDR2 SNEGSKA (reference sequence). Written as DNA, the CDR3 is TGCAGTGCTAGATGGACGACCGAGGGTAACACTGAAGCTTTCTTT. This encodes CSARWTTEGNTEAFF.

Only a few counts were recorded for this clonotype. The chain is built from TRBV20-1 and TRBJ2-3; possibly TRBD2 for D (5 bases). This CDR3 has 14 amino acids. The ends were cut back, 6 bases at V and 6 bases at J, with 19 bases in the middle. The germline V gene encodes CDR1 DFQATT and CDR2 SNEGSKA (reference sequence). In DNA form, the CDR3 reads TGCAGTGCCCAGATGGCTAGCCGGGCGGATACGCAGTATTTT. This sequence encodes CSAQMASRADTQYF.

The gene calls are TRBV7-2 and TRBJ1-1, with D maybe TRBD1 (5 bases). From germline, CDR1 is SGHTA and CDR2 FQGNSA. V was cut by 4 bases and J by 2 bases, with 11 bases left in between. The CDR3 totals 14 residues. The CDR3 reads CASSSGGGNTEAFF. Written as DNA, the CDR3 is TGTGCCAGCAGCTCGGGGGGGGGAAACACTGAAGCTTTCTTT.

The gene calls are TRBV7-2 and TRBJ2-3; 8 bases are shared with TRBD2. CDR3 length: 17 amino acids. Trimming took 3 bases from V and 0 from J; bases not matched to a gene: 8. Germline values: CDR1 SGHTA, CDR2 FQGNSA. The DNA for the CDR3 is TGTGCCAGCAGCTTCGAAACTAGCGGAACTAGCACAGATACGCAGTATTTT. Encoded protein: CASSFETSGTSTDTQYF. Full variable domain (outside the CDR3, taken from reference TRBV7-2 and TRBJ2-3): GAGVSQSPSNKVTEKGKDVELRCDPISGHTALYWYRQSLGQGLEFLIYFQGNSAPDKSGLPSDRFSAERTGGSVSTLTIQRTQQEDSAVYLCASSFETSGTSTDTQYFGPGTRLTVL.

This clonotype has just a few counts. The chain has TRBV20-1 and TRBJ2-7; 9 bases match TRBD2. The V and J ends lost 5 bases and 7 bases, in that order; junction bases with no gene match: 12. The CDR3 is 14 amino acids. Germline V gives CDR1 DFQATT, CDR2 SNEGSKA (reference sequence). DNA for the CDR3: TGCAGTGCTGACCCCCGACTAGCGGTTGGTGAGCAGTACTTC. Its translation is CSADPRLAVGEQYF.

In its sample, this clonotype was seen many times. The chain uses TRBV7-9 and TRBJ1-5; TRBD1 might be the D (5 bases). Germline loops: CDR1 SEHNR, CDR2 FQNEAQ (reference sequence). The CDR3 totals 15 residues. V lost 6 bases to trimming and J lost 5 bases, with 17 bases between them. The CDR3 coding sequence is TGTGCCAGCAGTCATGGGCGGCAGGGCGATCAGCCCCAGCATTTT. It is translated as CASSHGRQGDQPQHF.

The chain has TRBV24-1 and TRBJ1-2, with 7 bases that match TRBD1. The CDR3 contains 16 residues. CDR1 KGHDR and CDR2 SFDVKD come from the germline V gene. V shed 2 bases and J 4 bases; nucleotides not matched to a gene: 9. The CDR3 DNA is TGTGCCACCAGTGATTCTGAAGGACAGGAGTTCTATGGCTACACCTTC. Protein product: CATSDSEGQEFYGYTF.

The J gene is TRBJ1-6, the V gene TRBV20-1; unclear D gene. CDR3 length equals 17 residues. Looked up from germline, CDR1 is DFQATT and CDR2 is SNEGSKA (reference sequence). V lost 2 bases, J lost 1 base, and 15 bases lay in between. The CDR3 is CSARPTESGSYNSPLHF. The CDR3 DNA reads as TGCAGTGCTAGACCCACTGAATCCGGTTCCTATAATTCACCCCTCCACTTT.

This sequence joins TRBV4-3 and TRBJ2-1; unclear D gene. Trimming removed 0 bases from V and 1 base from J, with 10 bases in between. Germline V lookup: CDR1 LGHNA, CDR2 YSLEER. The CDR3 loop spans 16 amino acids. CDR3 sequence (DNA): TGCGCCAGCAGCCAAGACCGGTCTTCTTCCTACAATGAGCAGTTCTTC. Translated, it gives CASSQDRSSSYNEQFF.

This clonotype has just a few counts. The genes are TRBV20-1 and TRBJ2-3; D ambiguous. The V end was cut by 2 bases, the J end by 0 bases, with 15 bases between. This CDR3 spans 16 amino acids. From germline, CDR1 is DFQATT and CDR2 SNEGSKA (reference sequence). This chain's CDR3 is CSARSPRQPSTDTQYF. The CDR3 DNA sequence: TGCAGTGCTAGATCTCCCAGGCAGCCTAGCACAGATACGCAGTATTTT.

The chain links TRBV28 to TRBJ2-5; D gene uncertain. The CDR3 extends over 13 amino acids. CDR1 is MDHEN, CDR2 SYDVKM, per germline. The V and J ends lost 0 bases and 6 bases respectively, with 8 bases between them. The CDR3 DNA sequence: TGTGCCAGCAGTTTATGGACCTCTCAGACCCAGTACTTC. Residues: CASSLWTSQTQYF.

This clonotype was seen a few times. V and J are TRBV6-1 and TRBJ2-7; TRBD2 matches 9 bases. After removal of 6 bases from V and 2 bases from J, the junction contained 5 bases not matched to a gene. The CDR3 totals 14 residues. Germline assignment: CDR1 MNHNS and CDR2 SASEGT. The DNA for the CDR3 is TGTGCCAGCAGGTCGGGCGGGGGGGCCTACGAGCAGTACGTC. Amino acid sequence: CASRSGGGAYEQYV.